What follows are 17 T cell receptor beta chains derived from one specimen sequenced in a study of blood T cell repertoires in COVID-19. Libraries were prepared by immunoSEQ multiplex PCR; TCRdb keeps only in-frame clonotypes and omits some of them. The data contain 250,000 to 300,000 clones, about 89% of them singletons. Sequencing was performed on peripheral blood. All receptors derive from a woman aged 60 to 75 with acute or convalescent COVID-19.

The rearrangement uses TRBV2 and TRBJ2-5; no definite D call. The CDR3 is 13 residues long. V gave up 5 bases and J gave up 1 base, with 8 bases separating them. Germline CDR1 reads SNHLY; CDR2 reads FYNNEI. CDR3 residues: CASSTITQETQYF. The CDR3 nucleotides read TGTGCCAGCAGTACTATCACCCAAGAGACCCAGTACTTC.

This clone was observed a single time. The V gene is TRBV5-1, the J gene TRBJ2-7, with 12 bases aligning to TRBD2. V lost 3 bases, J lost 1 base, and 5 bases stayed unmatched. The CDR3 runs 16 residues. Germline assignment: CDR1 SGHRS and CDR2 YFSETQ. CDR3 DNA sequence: TGCGCCAGCAGCTCCGGACTAGCGGGACCGTCCTACGAGCAGTACTTC. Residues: CASSSGLAGPSYEQYF.

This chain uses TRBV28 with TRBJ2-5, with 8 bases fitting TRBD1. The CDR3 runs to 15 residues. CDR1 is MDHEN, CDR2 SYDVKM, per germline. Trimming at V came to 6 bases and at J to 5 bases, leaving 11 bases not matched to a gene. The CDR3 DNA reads TGTGCCAGCAGCCCCCCAGGGACAGGTTCCGAGACCCAGTACTTC. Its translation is CASSPPGTGSETQYF.

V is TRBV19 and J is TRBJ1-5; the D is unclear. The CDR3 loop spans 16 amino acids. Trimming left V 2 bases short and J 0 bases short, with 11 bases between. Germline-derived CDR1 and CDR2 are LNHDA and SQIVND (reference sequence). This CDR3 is CASSIKAVNSNQPQHF. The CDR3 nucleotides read TGTGCCAGTAGTATAAAAGCGGTCAATAGCAATCAGCCCCAGCATTTT.

The CDR3 protein is CASSLKGQYTGELFF. Here the CDR3 DNA reads TGTGCCAGCTCACTTAAGGGACAGTACACCGGGGAGCTGTTTTTT. This chain uses TRBV18 with TRBJ2-2; 7 bases fit TRBD1. Trimming cost V 4 bases and J 3 bases; bases outside gene matches: 5. This CDR3 has 15 residues. Germline V gives CDR1 KGHSH, CDR2 LQKENI.

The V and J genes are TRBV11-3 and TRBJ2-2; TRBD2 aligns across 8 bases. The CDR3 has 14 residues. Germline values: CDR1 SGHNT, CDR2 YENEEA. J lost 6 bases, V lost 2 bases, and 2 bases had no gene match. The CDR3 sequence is CASSLREGAGELFF. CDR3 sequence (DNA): TGTGCCAGCAGCTTACGGGAGGGGGCCGGGGAGCTGTTTTTT.

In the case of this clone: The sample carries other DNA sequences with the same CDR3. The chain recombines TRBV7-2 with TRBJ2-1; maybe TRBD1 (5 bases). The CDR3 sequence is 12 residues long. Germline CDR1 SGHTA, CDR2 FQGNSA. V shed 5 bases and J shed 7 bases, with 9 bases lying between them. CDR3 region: CASSPGLNEQFF. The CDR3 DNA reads TGTGCCAGCAGCCCAGGGTTAAATGAGCAGTTCTTC.

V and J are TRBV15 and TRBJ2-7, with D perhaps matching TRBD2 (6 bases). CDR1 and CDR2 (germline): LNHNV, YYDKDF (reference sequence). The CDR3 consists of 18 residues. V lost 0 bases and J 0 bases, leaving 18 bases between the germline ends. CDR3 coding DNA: TGTGCCACCAGCAGAGATCGGACTACCAAACCGAGCTCCTACGAGCAGTACTTC. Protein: CATSRDRTTKPSSYEQYF.

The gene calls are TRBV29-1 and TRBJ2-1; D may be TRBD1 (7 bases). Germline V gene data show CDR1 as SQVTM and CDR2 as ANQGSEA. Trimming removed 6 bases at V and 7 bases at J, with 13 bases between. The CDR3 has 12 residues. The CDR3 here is CSVAAGGNEQFF. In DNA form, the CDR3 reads TGCAGCGTCGCGGCAGGGGGGAATGAGCAGTTCTTC.

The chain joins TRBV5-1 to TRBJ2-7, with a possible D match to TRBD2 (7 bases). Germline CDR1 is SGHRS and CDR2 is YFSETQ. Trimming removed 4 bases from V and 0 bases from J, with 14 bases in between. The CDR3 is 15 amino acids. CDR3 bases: TGCGCCAGCAGCCGATCGGGGGGCAGCTCCTACGAGCAGTACTTC. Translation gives CASSRSGGSSYEQYF.

DNA for the CDR3: TGCGCCAGCAGCTTTGGAGGGGCTAATGAAAAACTGTTTTTT. Protein: CASSFGGANEKLFF. V is TRBV5-1 and J is TRBJ1-4; the D gene is possibly TRBD1 (5 bases). V was trimmed by 2 bases and J by 3 bases, leaving 8 bases between them. Germline CDR1 reads SGHRS; CDR2 reads YFSETQ. CDR3 length equals 14 residues.

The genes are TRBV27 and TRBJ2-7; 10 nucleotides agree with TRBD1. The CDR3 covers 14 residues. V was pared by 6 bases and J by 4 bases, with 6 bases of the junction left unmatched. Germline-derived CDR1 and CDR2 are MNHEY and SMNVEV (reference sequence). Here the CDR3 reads CASSQQGQGYEQYF. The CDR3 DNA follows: TGTGCCAGCAGCCAACAGGGACAGGGGTACGAGCAGTACTTC.

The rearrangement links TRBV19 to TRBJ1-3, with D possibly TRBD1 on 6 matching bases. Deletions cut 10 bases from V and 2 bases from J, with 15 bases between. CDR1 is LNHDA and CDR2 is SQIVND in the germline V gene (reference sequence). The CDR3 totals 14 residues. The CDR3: CATKPTGTGNTIYF. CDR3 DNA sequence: TGTGCCACCAAACCAACAGGGACTGGAAACACCATATATTTT.

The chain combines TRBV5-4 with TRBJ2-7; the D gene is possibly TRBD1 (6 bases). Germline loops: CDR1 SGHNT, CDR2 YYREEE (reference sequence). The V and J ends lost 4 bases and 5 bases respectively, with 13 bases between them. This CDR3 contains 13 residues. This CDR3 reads CASSPDRTHEQYF. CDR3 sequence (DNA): TGTGCCAGCAGCCCGGACAGAACCCACGAGCAGTACTTC.

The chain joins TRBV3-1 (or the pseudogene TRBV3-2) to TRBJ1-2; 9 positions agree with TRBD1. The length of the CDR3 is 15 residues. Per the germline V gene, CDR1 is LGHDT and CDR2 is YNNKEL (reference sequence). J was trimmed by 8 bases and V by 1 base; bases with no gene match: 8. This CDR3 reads CASSQVDRGGAGYTF. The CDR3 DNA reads TGTGCCAGCAGCCAAGTGGACAGGGGAGGGGCGGGCTACACCTTC.

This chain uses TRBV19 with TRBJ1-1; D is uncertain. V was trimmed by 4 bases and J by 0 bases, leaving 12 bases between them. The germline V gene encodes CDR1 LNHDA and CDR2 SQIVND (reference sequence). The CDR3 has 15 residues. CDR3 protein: CASSTPGKLNTEAFF. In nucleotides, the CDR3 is TGTGCCAGTAGTACCCCCGGGAAACTGAACACTGAAGCTTTCTTT.

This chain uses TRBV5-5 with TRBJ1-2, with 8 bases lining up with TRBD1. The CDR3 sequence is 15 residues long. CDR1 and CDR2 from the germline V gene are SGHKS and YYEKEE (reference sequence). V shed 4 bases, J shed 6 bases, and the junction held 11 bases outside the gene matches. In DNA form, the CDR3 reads TGTGCCAGCAGCCCTAAACCCGACAGGGGTCATGGCTACACCTTC. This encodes CASSPKPDRGHGYTF.